The clone carrying this T cell receptor beta chain was recorded a few times. Its specificity is unknown. These data originate in a study of T cell repertoires in cytomegalovirus infection. At the level of the study: Matching HLA type, along with CMV infection, was indicated by public TCR beta signatures. Study observations and caveats: Ex vivo responses were dominated by HLA-C-restricted CMV-specific TCR beta clonotypes.

Each CDR3 protein is one row after TCRdb ran MiXCR on the reads. The sample yields about 110,000 distinct CDR3 sequences, around 28% seen once. The CDR3 length is 17 residues. In germline, CDR1 is MGHRA, CDR2 YSYEKL. V gave up 0 bases and J gave up 8 bases, with 19 bases separating them. This receptor was identified in a human donor in good health (CMV status not recorded). Some clones in this sample may be carry-over from other donors' samples. The sequencing used CD8+ T cells from cultured PBMCs, collected from culture after CMV antigen stimulation. V and J are TRBV4-1 and TRBJ1-4; D might be TRBD1 (5 bases). This chain's CDR3 is CASSQDNRAFGAEKLFF. The CDR3, as DNA: TGCGCCAGCAGCCAAGATAACAGAGCTTTCGGGGCGGAAAAACTGTTTTTT.